The 22 T cell receptor beta chains below were found in one sample sequenced in a study of shared clonotypes between healthy human individuals (dated by TCRdb to 2018 to 2020). CD8 naive samples consisted of CD45RO-negative cells that were positively selected for CCR7, yielding a CD45RA+CCR7+ population without TemRA cells. Receptors were amplified or captured by the immunoSEQ multiplex PCR assay. TCRdb took over this immuneACCESS table, retaining in-frame rearrangements with V and J assigned. Such tables are incomplete; in checked studies, under half of the missing clones stem from an unresolved V gene, and the remainder is unexplained. This sample has 600,000 or so clones in its table, and roughly 98% of those were observed once. The ten largest clonotypes hold less than 0.35% of the sample. Source material: naive CD8+ T cells sorted from blood. The meaning of the sample's cell subset or site label: CD45RA+CCR7+. The receptors here all came from a man aged 30 to 45 in good health.

The rearrangement uses TRBV5-1 and TRBJ2-7, with D perhaps matching TRBD1 (5 bases). The CDR3 contains 14 residues. Germline V gene data show CDR1 as SGHRS and CDR2 as YFSETQ. Deletions cut 7 bases from V and 3 bases from J, with 17 bases between. This CDR3 reads CASSYSDSYYEQYF. DNA for the CDR3: TGCGCCAGCTCCTACTCTGACAGTTACTACGAGCAGTACTTC. The full variable domain, in which reference TRBV5-1 and TRBJ2-7 provide the parts outside the CDR3, is KAGVTQTPRYLIKTRGQQVTLSCSPISGHRSVSWYQQTPGQGLQFLFEYFSETQRNKGNFPGRFSGRQFSNSRSEMNVSTLELGDSALYLCASSYSDSYYEQYFGPGTRLTVT.

With regard to this clone: The same CDR3 is also encoded by other DNA sequences in this sample. The chain is built from TRBV28 and TRBJ2-7; no firm D call. Trimming removed 1 base from V and 0 bases from J, with 7 bases in between. CDR1 and CDR2 from the germline V gene are MDHEN and SYDVKM. The CDR3 loop spans 14 amino acids. The CDR3 here is CASSLSPGSYEQYF. The CDR3 DNA follows: TGTGCCAGCAGTTTATCTCCGGGCTCCTACGAGCAGTACTTC.

V and J are TRBV4-1 and TRBJ1-1; D unresolved. The germline V gene has CDR1 MGHRA and CDR2 YSYEKL. V was shortened by 0 bases and J by 1 base, with 6 bases between the two germline ends. The CDR3 spans 14 residues. CDR3 bases: TGCGCCAGCAGCCAAGATAGCAAGAACACTGAAGCTTTCTTT. Residues: CASSQDSKNTEAFF.

The CDR3 nucleotides are TGTGCCAGCAGTTTTTACACCGGGGAGCTGTTTTTT. Amino acids: CASSFYTGELFF. V and J are TRBV11-2 and TRBJ2-2; D is ambiguous. With 6 bases removed from V and 3 bases from J, the gap between germline ends came to 5 bases. The germline V gene encodes CDR1 SGHAT and CDR2 FQNNGV. CDR3 length: 12 residues.

The gene calls are TRBV29-1 and TRBJ2-5; no reliable D call. Trimming cost V 1 base and J 1 base, with 7 bases left between them. Germline V gene data show CDR1 as SQVTM and CDR2 as ANQGSEA. The CDR3 covers 13 residues. For the CDR3, the DNA is TGCAGCGTTGAAGGAGGAGTCCAAGAGACCCAGTACTTC. This codes for CSVEGGVQETQYF.

This clone was seen just once. The chain combines TRBV10-3 with TRBJ1-1; 8 bases line up with TRBD1. CDR3 length equals 18 residues. The germline CDR1 and CDR2 sequences are ENHRY and SYGVKD. Losses at the gene ends were 5 bases for V and 0 bases for J; bases not matched to a gene: 14. The CDR3: CAISPREKQGELNTEAFF. CDR3 DNA: TGTGCCATCAGTCCGCGCGAAAAACAGGGGGAATTGAACACTGAAGCTTTCTTT.

J is TRBJ2-1 and V is TRBV7-9; D is unresolved. V was pared by 5 bases and J by 7 bases, with 15 bases between. CDR1 and CDR2 (germline): SEHNR, FQNEAQ (reference sequence). This CDR3 has 14 amino acids. CDR3 bases: TGTGCCAGCAGCATACCAGCAAGGGAAAATGAGCAGTTCTTC. This encodes CASSIPARENEQFF.

V and J are TRBV19 and TRBJ1-2; 7 bases map to TRBD1. Germline values: CDR1 LNHDA, CDR2 SQIVND (reference sequence). V trimming: 3 bases; J trimming: 8 bases; junction bases outside the gene matches: 6. The CDR3 consists of 13 residues. In nucleotides, the CDR3 is TGTGCCAGTAGTATGGCGACAGGGAGGGGCTACACCTTC. It encodes CASSMATGRGYTF.

Concerning this clone itself: In the same sample, other DNA sequences code for this CDR3. V is TRBV5-1 and J is TRBJ1-3; D call uncertain. CDR1 SGHRS and CDR2 YFSETQ come from the germline V gene. The CDR3 consists of 13 residues. Trimming took 0 bases from V and 4 from J, leaving 5 bases between them. CDR3 in amino acids: CASSLAPGNTIYF. The CDR3 DNA is TGCGCCAGCAGCTTGGCCCCGGGAAACACCATATATTTT.

The chain couples TRBV27 to TRBJ2-7; either TRBD1 or TRBD2 may supply D (5 bases each). The V and J ends lost 6 bases and 6 bases respectively, with 18 bases between them. The CDR3 has 14 amino acids. CDR1 is MNHEY and CDR2 is SMNVEV in the germline V gene (reference sequence). The CDR3 bases are TGTGCCAGCAGCCCCTCTGCGTCGGGGCTCGAGCAGTACTTC. The encoded protein is CASSPSASGLEQYF.

This sequence joins TRBV14 and TRBJ2-1; D is undetermined. The CDR3 is 14 amino acids. Germline lookup yields CDR1 SGHDN and CDR2 FVKESK. The V and J ends lost 2 bases and 0 bases respectively, with 5 bases between them. CDR3 sequence: CASSQTSSYNEQFF. The CDR3 nucleotides read TGTGCCAGCAGCCAAACAAGCTCCTACAATGAGCAGTTCTTC.

The genes are TRBV5-6 and TRBJ2-3; D is perhaps TRBD2 (6 bases). There are 15 residues in the CDR3. The germline gives CDR1 SGHDT, CDR2 YYEEEE. Trimming cost V 0 bases and J 0 bases, with 8 bases left between them. CDR3 protein: CASSLGGTSTDTQYF. In nucleotides, the CDR3 is TGTGCCAGCAGCTTGGGCGGGACTAGCACAGATACGCAGTATTTT.

The V gene is TRBV27, the J gene TRBJ2-7; 8 positions match TRBD2. The CDR3 spans 16 residues. The ends lost 7 bases at V and 0 bases at J; junction bases unmatched: 11. Germline V gene lookup returns CDR1 MNHEY and CDR2 SMNVEV (reference sequence). This CDR3 is CASTPIGGRTSYEQYF. The CDR3 DNA reads TGTGCCAGCACGCCGATAGGCGGGAGGACCTCCTACGAGCAGTACTTC.

V gene TRBV27 combines with J gene TRBJ2-7; no reliable D call. The CDR3 totals 13 residues. CDR1 and CDR2 from the germline V gene are MNHEY and SMNVEV (reference sequence). Trimming cost V 5 bases and J 6 bases, with 14 bases left between them. Written as DNA, the CDR3 is TGTGCCAGCAGTACCCAGTCCGTAGCCGAGCAGTACTTC. It is translated as CASSTQSVAEQYF.

This chain uses TRBV11-2 with TRBJ2-7, with a weak D call TRBD2 (5 bases). The ends were cut back, 6 bases at V and 0 bases at J, with 12 bases in the middle. The germline V gene encodes CDR1 SGHAT and CDR2 FQNNGV. The length of the CDR3 is 14 residues. The CDR3 protein is CASSGGDSSYEQYF. Here the CDR3 DNA reads TGTGCCAGCAGTGGAGGAGATTCCTCCTACGAGCAGTACTTC. Looking up the rest from reference TRBV11-2 and TRBJ2-7 gives the full variable domain: EAGVAQSPRYKIIEKRQSVAFWCNPISGHATLYWYQQILGQGPKLLIQFQNNGVVDDSQLPKDRFSAERLKGVDSTLKIQPAKLEDSAVYLCASSGGDSSYEQYFGPGTRLTVT.

V gene TRBV7-9 combines with J gene TRBJ2-7; TRBD1 is a possible D gene (6 bases). From germline, CDR1 is SEHNR and CDR2 FQNEAQ (reference sequence). The CDR3 is 14 amino acids. Trimming cost V 5 bases and J 2 bases, with 13 bases left between them. The CDR3 DNA reads TGTGCCAGCAGCCCAAGGACAGACCCCTACGAGCAGTACTTC. Protein sequence: CASSPRTDPYEQYF. The full variable domain, completed using reference TRBV7-9 and TRBJ2-7, is DTGVSQNPRHKITKRGQNVTFRCDPISEHNRLYWYRQTLGQGPEFLTYFQNEAQLEKSRLLSDRFSAERPKGSFSTLEIQRTEQGDSAMYLCASSPRTDPYEQYFGPGTRLTVT.

This clone appeared once. The chain recombines TRBV7-8 with TRBJ1-1, with 7 bases matching TRBD1. V shed 5 bases and J 0 bases; nucleotides not matched to a gene: 9. Germline CDR1 and CDR2: SGHVS and FQNEAQ. This CDR3 has 16 residues. The CDR3 loop is CASSHYGTALNTEAFF. The CDR3 bases are TGTGCCAGCAGCCACTATGGGACAGCCTTGAACACTGAAGCTTTCTTT.

The chain is built from TRBV25-1 and TRBJ2-7; no reliable D call. The CDR3 spans 14 residues. V lost 2 bases, J lost 0 bases, and 8 bases lay in between. CDR1 and CDR2 (germline): MGHDK, SYGVNS. This chain's CDR3 is CASSEVGSSYEQYF. The CDR3 bases are TGTGCCAGCAGTGAAGTGGGCAGCTCCTACGAGCAGTACTTC.

The chain links TRBV7-6 to TRBJ2-1, with TRBD2 matching over 15 bases. This CDR3 has 16 residues. The junction had 5 bases not matched to a gene; V was cut back by 3 bases and J by 8 bases. CDR1 is SGHVS and CDR2 is FNYEAQ in the germline V gene. CDR3 loop: CASSFGTSGRLDEQFF. The CDR3 DNA follows: TGTGCCAGCAGCTTTGGGACTAGCGGGAGGCTGGATGAGCAGTTCTTC.

This clone was seen a few times. The chain carries TRBV19 and TRBJ1-5; 7 nucleotides align to TRBD1. Per the germline V gene, CDR1 is LNHDA and CDR2 is SQIVND (reference sequence). The CDR3 length is 14 residues. The junction had 6 bases not matched to a gene; V was cut back by 4 bases and J by 6 bases. CDR3: CASSNEGALQPQHF. CDR3 in DNA: TGTGCCAGTAGTAACGAGGGGGCTCTTCAGCCCCAGCATTTT.

This chain links TRBV11-1 with TRBJ2-7, with D tentatively TRBD2 (5 bases). This CDR3 is built from 14 residues. In germline, CDR1 is SGHAT, CDR2 FQDESV (reference sequence). The V gene lost 3 bases and the J gene lost 3 bases, with 12 bases spanning the gap. CDR3 loop: CASSFGGKNYEQYF. DNA for the CDR3: TGTGCCAGCAGCTTTGGAGGCAAAAACTACGAGCAGTACTTC.

The chain's CDR3 is CASSLPWGDEQYF. Here the CDR3 DNA reads TGTGCCAGCAGCTTACCGTGGGGGGACGAGCAGTACTTC. The V gene is TRBV7-9, the J gene TRBJ2-7; D is perhaps TRBD2 (6 bases). This CDR3 has 13 amino acids. Trimming removed 2 bases from V and 5 bases from J, with 10 bases in between. From germline, CDR1 is SEHNR and CDR2 FQNEAQ (reference sequence).